This T cell receptor (beta chain) came from a study of T-cell reconstitution after alpha-beta-depleted transplantation in children. Preparation of the TCRbeta library involved a method that used unique molecular identifiers. TCRdb used MiXCR to reprocess the PCR reads, holding one entry per CDR3 protein. The sample includes roughly 500,000 distinct CDR3 sequences, 12% seen only once; the top ten take about 5.4%. The V gene's germline CDR1 is MNHNS and CDR2 SASEGT. V shed 7 bases and J shed 4 bases, with 17 bases lying between them. The CDR3 totals 14 residues. Specimen: PBMCs from the stem cell graft donor, collected from the stem cell graft. The TCR originated in a human donor who donated a stem cell graft to a child with combined immunodeficiency. V is TRBV6-1 and J is TRBJ2-7; D might be TRBD2 (6 bases). The CDR3 coding sequence is TGTGCCAGCACCTCACACGGGGGTTCATACGAGCAGTACTTC. This sequence encodes CASTSHGGSYEQYF.